Listed below are T cell receptor beta chains from one sample, sequenced in a study of PD-1 blockade in classical Hodgkin lymphoma. The protocol was immunoSEQ multiplex PCR, while the TCRdb copy is restricted to in-frame clones and leaves out a portion. In the table there are some 110,000 clones, approximately 89% of which are singletons. The material was peripheral blood mononuclear cells (PBMCs), obtained before the fourth cycle of nivolumab. The source of these receptors is a human donor with classical Hodgkin lymphoma. Each CDR3 is given with its conserved first and last residue. D genes are given only for firm matches. Expanded clones are given a class, and other clones once, few, many or no size at all.

j_gene	v_gene	abundance	d_gene	CDR3aa	CDR3nt
TRBJ1-5	TRBV6-5	NA	NA	CASSYSRAYGQPQHF	TGTGCCAGCAGTTACTCGCGAGCATATGGACAGCCCCAGCATTTT
TRBJ1-1	TRBV7-6	NA	NA	CASSPLTEAFF	TGTGCCAGCAGCCCTTTGACGGAAGCTTTCTTT
TRBJ2-5	TRBV2	NA	NA	CASSEGGQETQYF	TGTGCCAGCAGTGAAGGTGGGCAAGAGACCCAGTACTTC
TRBJ1-1	TRBV5-1	NA	NA	CASSVAETRLNTEAFF	TGCGCCAGCAGCGTTGCGGAAACCCGTCTGAACACTGAAGCTTTCTTT
TRBJ1-5	TRBV4-1	NA	NA	CASSPSRGNQPQHF	TGCGCCAGCAGCCCGAGTCGGGGCAATCAGCCCCAGCATTTT
TRBJ2-5	TRBV29-1	NA	TRBD2	CSVSTSGKGETQYF	TGCAGCGTCTCGACTAGCGGGAAGGGAGAGACCCAGTACTTC
TRBJ1-1	TRBV27	NA	NA	CASSLFPGPTNTEAFF	TGTGCCAGCAGTTTATTTCCGGGTCCCACGAACACTGAAGCTTTCTTT
TRBJ1-5	TRBV28	once	TRBD1	CASRGAGGRQPQHF	TGTGCCAGCAGAGGGGCAGGGGGCCGTCAGCCCCAGCATTTT
TRBJ2-6	TRBV30	NA	NA	CAWSVARVRSGANVLTF	TGTGCCTGGAGTGTAGCCAGGGTAAGGTCTGGGGCCAACGTCCTGACTTTC
TRBJ2-7	TRBV5-4	NA	TRBD2	CASSQGTSGSRTYEQYF	TGTGCCAGCAGCCAGGGGACTAGCGGGAGCAGGACCTACGAGCAGTACTTC
TRBJ2-3	TRBV10-3	NA	TRBD2	CAISEIAGGSTDTQYF	TGTGCCATCAGTGAGATAGCGGGGGGGAGCACAGATACGCAGTATTTT
TRBJ1-1	TRBV27	NA	NA	CASSLLRGGTEAFF	TGTGCCAGCAGTCTCCTCCGGGGTGGGACTGAAGCTTTCTTT
TRBJ1-4	TRBV18	NA	TRBD1	CASSLRGQGAEKLFF	TGTGCCAGCTCATTACGGGGACAGGGGGCTGAAAAACTGTTTTTT
TRBJ2-7	TRBV6-1	NA	NA	CASSGNLLGDEQYF	TGTGCCAGCAGTGGTAATCTCCTCGGGGACGAGCAGTACTTC
TRBJ2-7	TRBV7-2	once	NA	CASSPMGVAANEQYF	TGTGCCAGCAGCCCCATGGGGGTAGCTGCGAACGAGCAGTACTTC
TRBJ2-5	TRBV28	NA	NA	CASSFMGSRGTQYF	TGTGCCAGCAGTTTTATGGGTAGCAGGGGGACCCAGTACTTC
TRBJ1-1	TRBV27	few	NA	CASSLRVGRLNTEAFF	TGTGCCAGCAGTTTAAGGGTCGGCCGGCTGAACACTGAAGCTTTCTTT
TRBJ1-2	TRBV7-6	NA	TRBD1	CASSLVEGEGARGGYTF	TGTGCCAGCAGCTTAGTAGAGGGGGAGGGGGCGCGTGGTGGCTACACCTTC
TRBJ1-3	TRBV6-5	NA	NA	CASSISGNTIYF	TGTGCCAGCAGCATCTCTGGAAACACCATATATTTT
TRBJ2-7	TRBV5-1	NA	TRBD1	CASSLGTVSSYEQYF	TGCGCCAGCAGCCTTGGGACAGTCAGCTCCTACGAGCAGTACTTC
TRBJ2-7	TRBV5-6	NA	NA	CASSSLPGQGSYEQYF	TGTGCCAGCAGCTCGCTCCCTGGGCAGGGCTCCTACGAGCAGTACTTC
TRBJ2-3	TRBV10-3	NA	NA	CAISAKDTQYF	TGTGCCATCAGTGCTAAGGATACGCAGTATTTT
TRBJ1-1	TRBV28	NA	NA	CATLGVRNTEAFF	TGTGCCACCCTGGGGGTTCGGAACACTGAAGCTTTCTTT
TRBJ2-3	TRBV7-7	NA	NA	CASSPLSLTGTQYF	TGTGCCAGCAGCCCCCTCTCCTTAACGGGTACGCAGTATTTT
TRBJ2-5	TRBV9	NA	TRBD1	CASSTPGGGETQYF	TGTGCCAGCAGCACTCCAGGGGGTGGAGAGACCCAGTACTTC
TRBJ2-7	TRBV7-9	NA	NA	CASTSVPSDEQYF	TGTGCCAGCACCTCAGTACCCAGCGACGAGCAGTACTTC
TRBJ1-2	TRBV14	few	NA	CASSPVWAGKQGYGYTF	TGTGCCAGCAGCCCCGTTTGGGCAGGGAAGCAGGGCTATGGCTACACCTTC
TRBJ2-7	TRBV7-9	NA	TRBD2	CASSLVGADSGRGYEQYF	TGTGCCAGCAGCTTAGTCGGGGCCGATAGCGGGAGAGGGTACGAGCAGTACTTC
TRBJ1-1	TRBV29-1	NA	NA	CSGGAQGRNTEAFF	TGCAGCGGGGGGGCGCAGGGAAGGAACACTGAAGCTTTCTTT
TRBJ2-3	TRBV7-2	NA	NA	CASSSYTDTQYF	TGTGCCAGCAGCTCTTACACAGATACGCAGTATTTT
TRBJ1-1	TRBV5-1	NA	TRBD1	CASRHTGGTEAFF	TGCGCCAGCAGGCACACAGGGGGCACTGAAGCTTTCTTT
TRBJ2-2	TRBV7-2	NA	TRBD2	CASSFRLAGGTGELFF	TGTGCCAGCAGCTTCCGACTAGCGGGAGGCACCGGGGAGCTGTTTTTT
TRBJ2-5	TRBV6-1	NA	TRBD1	CASVRDSLQETQYF	TGTGCCAGTGTCCGGGACAGCCTTCAAGAGACCCAGTACTTC
TRBJ1-5	TRBV19	NA	TRBD1	CASSNRSGQRTQHF	TGTGCCAGTAGTAATCGCTCGGGACAGCGGACCCAGCATTTT
TRBJ2-3	TRBV7-9	NA	NA	CASSLGLRTDTQYF	TGTGCCAGCAGCTTAGGGTTGAGGACAGATACGCAGTATTTT
TRBJ2-3	TRBV5-8	NA	NA	CASSSSFLTQYF	TGTGCCAGCAGCTCGAGCTTCCTTACGCAGTATTTT
TRBJ1-1	TRBV7-2	NA	NA	CASSSYSSRGVAEAFF	TGTGCCAGCAGCTCATACTCATCCCGGGGGGTGGCTGAAGCTTTCTTT
TRBJ2-1	TRBV10-3	NA	NA	CATNNPGESQSEQFF	TGTGCCACCAACAACCCGGGAGAATCCCAAAGTGAGCAGTTCTTC
TRBJ2-3	TRBV28	NA	TRBD2	CASSLVLAANTDTQYF	TGTGCCAGCAGTTTGGTACTAGCGGCAAACACAGATACGCAGTATTTT
TRBJ1-1	TRBV11-2	NA	TRBD1	CASSRTGNLVAFF	TGTGCCAGCAGTCGGACAGGGAATTTAGTGGCTTTCTTT
TRBJ2-1	TRBV10-3	NA	NA	CAISEGSSSYNEQFF	TGTGCCATCAGTGAAGGCAGTAGCTCCTACAATGAGCAGTTCTTC
TRBJ2-7	TRBV25-1	once	NA	CASSEGHFGYEQYF	TGTGCCAGCAGTGAGGGGCATTTCGGCTACGAGCAGTACTTC
TRBJ1-6	TRBV27	NA	NA	CASSLSDRPTRNSPLHF	TGTGCCAGCAGTTTATCAGACAGACCAACAAGGAATTCACCCCTCCACTTT
TRBJ1-4	TRBV5-1	NA	TRBD1	CASSLTGGEKEKLFF	TGCGCCAGCAGCCTTACAGGGGGGGAAAAGGAAAAACTGTTTTTT
TRBJ1-1	TRBV28	NA	NA	CASSTKIGDGNTEAFF	TGTGCCAGCAGTACCAAAATCGGTGATGGGAACACTGAAGCTTTCTTT
TRBJ1-1	TRBV4-1	NA	NA	CASSQVGMNTEAFF	TGCGCCAGCAGCCAAGTTGGGATGAACACTGAAGCTTTCTTT
TRBJ2-3	TRBV5-1	NA	NA	CASSFQQQSTDTQYF	TGCGCCAGCAGCTTTCAACAGCAGAGCACAGATACGCAGTATTTT
TRBJ2-7	TRBV30	NA	NA	CAWSGSSGYEQYF	TGTGCCTGGAGTGGGAGTAGTGGTTACGAGCAGTACTTC
TRBJ2-2	TRBV6-5	NA	NA	CASKGGGELFF	TGTGCCAGCAAGGGGGGCGGGGAGCTGTTTTTT
TRBJ1-2	TRBV27	few	NA	CASSLDPWGNGYTF	TGTGCCAGCAGTTTAGACCCCTGGGGCAATGGCTACACCTTC
TRBJ2-7	TRBV7-8	NA	TRBD2	CASSLAGGGLAGGREQYF	TGTGCCAGCAGCTTAGCGGGGGGTGGGCTAGCGGGAGGTCGGGAGCAGTACTTC
TRBJ1-5	TRBV7-2	NA	NA	CASSQTRDQPQHF	TGTGCCAGCAGCCAAACCAGGGATCAGCCCCAGCATTTT
TRBJ2-6	TRBV4-1	NA	TRBD1	CASSYGTGGNPGANVLTF	TGCGCCAGCAGCTATGGGACAGGGGGGAATCCTGGGGCCAACGTCCTGACTTTC
TRBJ2-1	TRBV28	NA	NA	CASSFRLDEQFF	TGTGCCAGCAGTTTCCGCCTAGATGAGCAGTTCTTC
TRBJ1-5	TRBV27	NA	NA	CASSARVGINQPQHF	TGTGCCAGCAGTGCCAGGGTCGGAATCAATCAGCCCCAGCATTTT
TRBJ1-4	TRBV10-3	NA	NA	CAISESGKAEKLFF	TGTGCCATCAGTGAGTCCGGGAAGGCTGAAAAACTGTTTTTT
TRBJ1-4	TRBV30	NA	NA	CAWSRLANEKLFF	TGTGCCTGGAGTAGATTAGCTAATGAAAAACTGTTTTTT
TRBJ1-4	TRBV5-4	NA	TRBD1	CASSLRDRNEKLFF	TGTGCCAGCAGCCTCCGGGACAGAAATGAAAAACTGTTTTTT
TRBJ1-1	TRBV25-1	once	NA	CASSARTVGYTEAFF	TGTGCCAGCAGTGCCCGGACAGTAGGGTACACTGAAGCTTTCTTT
TRBJ1-4	TRBV9	NA	NA	CASSVEQSNEKLFF	TGTGCCAGCAGCGTAGAACAGAGTAATGAAAAACTGTTTTTT